This T cell receptor (beta chain) comes out of a study of CD4 T cells in relation to SARS-CoV-2 and coronaviruses. Concerning this clone: Its antigen is currently unknown.

Before the COVID-19 pandemic, during about 2010-2018, CD4+ T cells were taken from unexposed donors. Isolation of CD4+ T cells took place after approximately 10 days in culture. Germline V gives CDR1 SGHAT, CDR2 FQNNGV. V was clipped by 3 bases and J by 5 bases; unmatched bases: 9. This CDR3 region has 15 residues. Profiled with immunoSEQ multiplex PCR; TCRdb holds only in-frame clones, not every one. The data show around 20,000 clones, less than 70% seen once. This receptor was identified in a human donor in good health. The sequenced material came from CD4+ T cells from PBMCs, cultured in vitro. The rearrangement uses TRBV11-2 and TRBJ2-5; the match to TRBD2 covers 7 bases. Here the CDR3 DNA reads TGTGCCAGCAGCTTCCTTGGGGGGGGGTTTGAGACCCAGTACTTC. The encoded protein is CASSFLGGGFETQYF. The full variable domain, in which reference TRBV11-2 and TRBJ2-5 provide the parts outside the CDR3, is EAGVAQSPRYKIIEKRQSVAFWCNPISGHATLYWYQQILGQGPKLLIQFQNNGVVDDSQLPKDRFSAERLKGVDSTLKIQPAKLEDSAVYLCASSFLGGGFETQYFGPGTRLLVL.